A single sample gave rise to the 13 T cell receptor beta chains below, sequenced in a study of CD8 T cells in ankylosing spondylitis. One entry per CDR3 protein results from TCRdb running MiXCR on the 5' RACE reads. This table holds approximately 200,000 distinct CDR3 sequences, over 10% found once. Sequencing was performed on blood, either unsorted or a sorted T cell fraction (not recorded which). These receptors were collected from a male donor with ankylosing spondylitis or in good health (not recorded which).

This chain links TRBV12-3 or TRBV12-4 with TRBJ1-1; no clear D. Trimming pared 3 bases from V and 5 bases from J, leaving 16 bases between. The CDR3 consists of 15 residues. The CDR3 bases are TGTGCCAGCAGTTTTAATCGACTTATAGTGACTGAAGCTTTCTTT. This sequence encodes CASSFNRLIVTEAFF.

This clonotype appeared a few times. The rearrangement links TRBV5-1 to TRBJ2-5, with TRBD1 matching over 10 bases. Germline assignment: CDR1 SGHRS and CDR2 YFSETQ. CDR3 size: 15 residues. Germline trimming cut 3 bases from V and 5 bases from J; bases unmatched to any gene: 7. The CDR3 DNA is TGCGCCAGCAGCTCGGGGACAGGGGTGGTGGAGACCCAGTACTTC. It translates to CASSSGTGVVETQYF.

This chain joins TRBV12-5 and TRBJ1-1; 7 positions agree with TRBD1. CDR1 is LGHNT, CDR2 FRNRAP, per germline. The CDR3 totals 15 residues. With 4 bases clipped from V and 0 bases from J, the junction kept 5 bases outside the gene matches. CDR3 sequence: CASGWGQTLNTEAFF. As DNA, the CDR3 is TGTGCTAGTGGTTGGGGACAGACCTTGAACACTGAAGCTTTCTTT.

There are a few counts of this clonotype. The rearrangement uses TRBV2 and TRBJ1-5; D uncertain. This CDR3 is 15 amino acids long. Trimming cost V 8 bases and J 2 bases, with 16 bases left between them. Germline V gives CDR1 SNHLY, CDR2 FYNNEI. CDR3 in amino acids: CASYLLGNRNQPQHF. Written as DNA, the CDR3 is TGTGCCAGCTACCTTCTGGGGAATCGCAATCAGCCCCAGCATTTT.

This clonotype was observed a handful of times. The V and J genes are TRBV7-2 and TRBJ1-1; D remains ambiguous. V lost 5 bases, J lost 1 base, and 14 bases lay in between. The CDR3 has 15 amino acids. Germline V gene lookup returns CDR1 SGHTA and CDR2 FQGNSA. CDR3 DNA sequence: TGTGCCAGCAGCATTGACGGATGGAGGAACACTGAAGCTTTCTTT. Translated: CASSIDGWRNTEAFF.

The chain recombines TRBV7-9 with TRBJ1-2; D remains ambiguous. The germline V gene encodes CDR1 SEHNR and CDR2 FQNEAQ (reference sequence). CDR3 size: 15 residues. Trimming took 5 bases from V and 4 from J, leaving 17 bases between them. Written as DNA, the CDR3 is TGTGCCAGCAGCCCACCCGGCCAGACCTTCTATGGCTACACCTTC. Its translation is CASSPPGQTFYGYTF.

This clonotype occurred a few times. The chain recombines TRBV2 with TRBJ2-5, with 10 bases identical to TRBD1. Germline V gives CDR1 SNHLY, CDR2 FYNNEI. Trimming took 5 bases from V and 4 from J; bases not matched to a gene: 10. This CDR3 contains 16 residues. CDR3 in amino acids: CASSTALGQGRETQYF. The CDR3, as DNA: TGTGCCAGCAGTACCGCCCTGGGACAGGGGAGAGAGACCCAGTACTTC. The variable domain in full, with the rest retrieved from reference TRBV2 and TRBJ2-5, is EPEVTQTPSHQVTQMGQEVILRCVPISNHLYFYWYRQILGQKVEFLVSFYNNEISEKSEIFDDQFSVERPDGSNFTLKIRSTKLEDSAMYFCASSTALGQGRETQYFGPGTRLLVL.

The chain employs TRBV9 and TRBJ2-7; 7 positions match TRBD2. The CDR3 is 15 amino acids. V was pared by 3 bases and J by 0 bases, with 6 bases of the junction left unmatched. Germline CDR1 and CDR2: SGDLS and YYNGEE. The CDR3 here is CASSAQGLPSYEQYF. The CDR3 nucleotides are TGTGCCAGCAGCGCTCAGGGACTACCCTCCTACGAGCAGTACTTC.

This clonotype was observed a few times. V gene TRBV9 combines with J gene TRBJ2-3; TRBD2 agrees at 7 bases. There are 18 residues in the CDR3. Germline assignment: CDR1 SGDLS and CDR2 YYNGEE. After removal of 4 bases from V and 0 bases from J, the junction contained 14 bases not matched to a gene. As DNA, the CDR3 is TGTGCCAGCAGCCCGTACTTTACTAGCGCCTCTAGCACAGATACGCAGTATTTT. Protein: CASSPYFTSASSTDTQYF.

CDR3 loop: CASSLASSDTQYF. CDR3 in DNA: TGTGCCAGCAGCTTAGCGAGTTCGGATACGCAGTATTTT. The rearrangement links TRBV7-9 to TRBJ2-3; D ambiguous. CDR3 length: 13 amino acids. CDR1 SEHNR and CDR2 FQNEAQ come from the germline V gene (reference sequence). Trimming left V 0 bases short and J 6 bases short, with 7 bases between.

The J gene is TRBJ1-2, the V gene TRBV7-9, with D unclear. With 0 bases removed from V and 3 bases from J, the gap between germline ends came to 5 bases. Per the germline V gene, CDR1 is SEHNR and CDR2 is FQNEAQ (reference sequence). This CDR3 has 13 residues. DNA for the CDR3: TGTGCCAGCAGCTTAGCAGGGTACTATGGCTACACCTTC. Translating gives CASSLAGYYGYTF.

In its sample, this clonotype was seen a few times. This CDR3 reads CASSPAVAGAFLAKNIQYF. The CDR3, as DNA: TGTGCCAGCAGTCCCGCGGTAGCGGGAGCGTTTTTAGCCAAAAACATTCAGTACTTC. The V gene is TRBV6-1, the J gene TRBJ2-4, with TRBD2 identical over 9 bases. Germline CDR1 and CDR2: MNHNS and SASEGT. The CDR3 runs to 19 residues. The V segment lost 5 bases and the J segment 0 bases; nucleotides outside the gene matches: 14.

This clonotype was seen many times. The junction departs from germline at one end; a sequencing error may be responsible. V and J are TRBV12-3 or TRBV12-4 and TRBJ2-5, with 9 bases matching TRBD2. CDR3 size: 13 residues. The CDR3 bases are TGTGCCAGCAATTTAGCGGGAGTGGAGACCCAGTACTTC. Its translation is CASNLAGVETQYF.